Listed here are 28 T cell receptor beta chains from one sample, sequenced in a study of T cells in Graves' hyperthyroidism and ophthalmopathy. The investigators amplified TCR beta CDR3 regions from RNA transcripts. A set of HTBI primers served as the primers for a first-round RT-PCR of the TCR CDR3. TCRdb independently ran MiXCR on the multiplex PCR reads; one entry per CDR3 protein. The table has about 350,000 distinct CDR3 sequences, approximately 18% seen once. Material for sequencing was blood. These receptors were collected from a woman aged 40 to 50 with Graves' ophthalmopathy.

The chain combines TRBV28 with TRBJ2-5; D tentatively reads TRBD1 or TRBD2 (5 bases each). Germline CDR1 and CDR2: MDHEN and SYDVKM. The CDR3 covers 16 residues. The V end lost 9 bases, the J end lost 3 bases, and 23 bases lay between the germline ends. In nucleotides, the CDR3 is TGTGCCAGTTCACTCGGGACCTACACAATAAAAGAGACCCAGTACTTC. Residues: CASSLGTYTIKETQYF.

This clonotype was detected ten times or more. The CDR3 sequence: CASSDSGIYEQYF. CDR3 bases: TGTGCCAGCAGTGATAGCGGGATCTACGAGCAGTACTTC. The chain joins TRBV2 to TRBJ2-7, with 8 bases matching TRBD2. V shed 3 bases, J shed 3 bases, and the junction held 1 base outside the gene matches. This CDR3 comprises 13 residues. In germline, CDR1 is SNHLY, CDR2 FYNNEI. The full variable domain, completed using reference TRBV2 and TRBJ2-7, is EPEVTQTPSHQVTQMGQEVILRCVPISNHLYFYWYRQILGQKVEFLVSFYNNEISEKSEIFDDQFSVERPDGSNFTLKIRSTKLEDSAMYFCASSDSGIYEQYFGPGTRLTVT.

This clonotype was found a few times. This sequence joins TRBV18 and TRBJ2-5, with a tentative D call TRBD1 (5 bases). The V gene's germline CDR1 is KGHSH and CDR2 LQKENI. The CDR3 consists of 14 residues. Deletions cut 6 bases from V and 1 base from J, with 12 bases between. CDR3 amino acids: CASSPDRSQETQYF. The CDR3 region has the DNA TGTGCCAGCTCCCCAGACAGATCCCAAGAGACCCAGTACTTC.

This clonotype came up once. A much larger clone is a single base away; this may be a read error. This is likely a read error, given that the CDR3 carries no conserved phenylalanine or tryptophan at its end. The V call is TRBV18, the J call TRBJ1-1, with D uncertain. V lost 3 bases and J lost 0, with 8 bases in between. There are 14 residues in the CDR3. The germline gives CDR1 KGHSH, CDR2 LQKENI. The CDR3: CASSPQSMNTEAFV. The CDR3, as DNA: TGTGCCAGCTCACCCCAGAGCATGAACACTGAAGCTTTCGTT.

Notes on this clonotype: One end of the junction is discordant with germline, which a read error may explain. The J gene is TRBJ2-7, the V gene TRBV10-3; a weak D match, TRBD2 (6 bases). Germline CDR1 ENHRY, CDR2 SYGVKD. The CDR3 is 16 amino acids. In nucleotides, the CDR3 is TGTGCCATCAGGGGGGTGGTTAACGGGAGAAGCTACGAGCAGTCCTTC. Residues: CAIRGVVNGRSYEQSF.

This clonotype was picked up one time. V usage is TRBV6-5 and J usage is TRBJ1-1; weak D call: TRBD1 (6 bases). Germline V lookup: CDR1 MNHEY, CDR2 SVGAGI. This CDR3 has 14 amino acids. The germline V and J ends were trimmed by 4 bases and 11 bases, with 20 bases remaining between them. Written as DNA, the CDR3 is TGTGCCAGCAGTTCCAAGCTCGGACAGAGCCCCGCTTTCTTT. Encoded protein: CASSSKLGQSPAFF.

This clonotype appeared many times. CDR3 coding DNA: TGCAGCGTCGCTGGGGGCGGCACCGGGGAGCTGTTTTTT. Protein product: CSVAGGGTGELFF. V and J are TRBV29-1 and TRBJ2-2, with a weak D call TRBD1 (6 bases). The CDR3 contains 13 residues. V was trimmed by 6 bases and J by 4 bases, leaving 12 bases between them. The germline V gene has CDR1 SQVTM and CDR2 ANQGSEA.

In this sample, this clonotype turned up many times. The V gene is TRBV10-3, the J gene TRBJ1-1, with 7 bases lining up with TRBD1. V was pared by 11 bases and J by 2 bases, with 8 bases of the junction left unmatched. The CDR3 sequence is 13 residues long. CDR1 ENHRY and CDR2 SYGVKD come from the germline V gene. The CDR3, as DNA: TGTGCCTCCCGGGGACAGACCAACACTGAAGCTTTCTTT. Protein sequence: CASRGQTNTEAFF.

This clonotype showed up just a few times. The rearrangement links TRBV16 to TRBJ1-1; D remains ambiguous. The CDR3 covers 12 residues. CDR1 KGHSY and CDR2 FQNENV come from the germline V gene. V lost 2 bases to trimming and J lost 8 bases, with 9 bases between them. This CDR3 reads CASSQAHREAFF. The CDR3 region has the DNA TGTGCCAGCAGCCAAGCCCACCGGGAAGCTTTCTTT.

This clonotype was picked up many times. This chain links TRBV5-1 with TRBJ1-1; no firm D call. This CDR3 is 14 amino acids long. Germline loops: CDR1 SGHRS, CDR2 YFSETQ. V lost 4 bases to trimming and J lost 3 bases, with 13 bases between them. The DNA for the CDR3 is TGCGCCAGCAGCGGTGAGGACGGCTACACTGAAGCTTTCTTT. Its translation: CASSGEDGYTEAFF.

Only a few counts were recorded for this clonotype. A much larger clone differs by one base, so this may be a read error. V gene TRBV12-3 or TRBV12-4 combines with J gene TRBJ2-7, with unresolved D. The V gene lost 3 bases and the J gene lost 2 bases, with 11 bases spanning the gap. The CDR3 spans 14 residues. In nucleotides, the CDR3 is TGTGCCAGCAGTTTTTCCGTCAGACCCTACGAGCAGTACTTC. Residues: CASSFSVRPYEQYF.

This clonotype was seen ten or more times. The chain couples TRBV5-6 to TRBJ2-2; D gene ambiguous. The ends were cut back, 1 base at V and 5 bases at J, with 6 bases in the middle. Germline CDR1 is SGHDT and CDR2 is YYEEEE. This CDR3 is 13 amino acids long. CDR3 sequence reads: CASSLLMTGELFF. In DNA, the CDR3 is TGTGCCAGCAGCTTGCTTATGACCGGGGAGCTGTTTTTT.

This clonotype was counted ten times or more. This rearrangement joins TRBV11-2 to TRBJ1-1, with D hard to call. The CDR3 is made up of 15 amino acids. CDR1 and CDR2 (germline): SGHAT, FQNNGV. Trimming removed 0 bases from V and 1 base from J, with 9 bases in between. The CDR3 loop reads CASSLEGGRNTEAFF. As DNA, the CDR3 is TGTGCCAGCAGCTTAGAGGGAGGGCGGAACACTGAAGCTTTCTTT.

This clonotype has at least ten counts. DNA for the CDR3: TGTGCCAGCAGCCAAGTCACAGGGGCAGCTTTCTTT. Amino acids: CASSQVTGAAFF. V gene TRBV3-1 combines with J gene TRBJ1-1, with TRBD1 matching over 7 bases. The CDR3 loop spans 12 amino acids. V shed 1 base and J 10 bases; nucleotides not matched to a gene: 3. Germline assignment: CDR1 LGHDT and CDR2 YNNKEL (reference sequence).

This clonotype showed up many times. The V and J genes are TRBV29-1 and TRBJ1-1; D unclear. The CDR3 runs 12 residues. The germline gives CDR1 SQVTM, CDR2 ANQGSEA. V dropped 7 bases and J dropped 3 bases, with 12 bases sitting between them. As DNA, the CDR3 is TGCAGCGCAAGTTTCGGTGACACTGAAGCTTTCTTT. This sequence encodes CSASFGDTEAFF.

The V gene is TRBV18, the J gene TRBJ2-2; no reliable D call. Trimming removed 0 bases at V and 7 bases at J, with 3 bases between. The CDR3 runs 12 residues. The V gene's germline CDR1 is KGHSH and CDR2 LQKENI. The CDR3 sequence: CASSPPGGELFF. In nucleotides, the CDR3 is TGTGCCAGCTCACCACCGGGCGGGGAGCTGTTTTTT.

The chain's CDR3 is CASSPPIGVGTGELFF. CDR3 nucleotide sequence: TGTGCCAGCAGCCCCCCAATAGGGGTGGGTACCGGGGAGCTGTTTTTT. This chain uses TRBV11-1 with TRBJ2-2; D may be TRBD1 (5 bases). Germline values: CDR1 SGHAT, CDR2 FQDESV (reference sequence). V lost 5 bases and J lost 5, with 18 bases in between. The CDR3 is 16 residues long.

This clonotype was counted ten times or more. J is TRBJ2-7 and V is TRBV28, with TRBD1 as a possible D gene (6 bases). The CDR3 is made up of 13 amino acids. The germline gives CDR1 MDHEN, CDR2 SYDVKM. Trimming removed 4 bases from V and 5 bases from J, with 12 bases in between. CDR3 sequence reads: CASSSTNRDEQYF. The CDR3 DNA reads as TGTGCCAGCAGTTCAACCAACAGGGACGAGCAGTACTTC.

The J gene is TRBJ1-2, the V gene TRBV7-2, with a possible D match to TRBD1 (5 bases). CDR3 length: 15 residues. The germline V gene has CDR1 SGHTA and CDR2 FQGNSA. Trimming removed 1 base at V and 8 bases at J, with 17 bases between. The CDR3 protein is CASSLVSGQGFGYTF. The DNA for the CDR3 is TGTGCCAGCAGCTTAGTTTCGGGGCAGGGCTTCGGCTACACCTTC.

The table lists this clonotype with a count of one. A single base separates this from a much larger clone, so it may be a read error. The chain links TRBV29-1 to TRBJ2-5; 9 bases match TRBD2. The CDR3 consists of 15 residues. Germline V gene data show CDR1 as SQVTM and CDR2 as ANQGSEA. The CDR3 is CSSTTSGQIQETPYF. In DNA, the CDR3 is TGCAGCTCCACTACTAGCGGGCAGATCCAAGAGACCCCGTACTTC.

V gene TRBV2 combines with J gene TRBJ2-7; 7 bases align to TRBD1. V was clipped by 2 bases and J by 3 bases; unmatched bases: 4. Germline V CDR1 and CDR2: SNHLY, FYNNEI. The CDR3 runs 14 residues. CDR3 bases: TGTGCCAGCAGTGAACAGGGACAGCTCTACGAGCAGTACTTC. It encodes CASSEQGQLYEQYF.

This clonotype was seen only a few times. The chain is built from TRBV20-1 and TRBJ2-7; TRBD2 agrees at 8 bases. CDR1 and CDR2 from the germline V gene are DFQATT and SNEGSKA (reference sequence). Trimming at V came to 6 bases and at J to 0 bases, leaving 16 bases not matched to a gene. This CDR3 region has 17 residues. CDR3 DNA: TGCAGTGCCAGGGGCTACACCTCGGGGGGGGTCTCCTACGAGCAGTACTTC. Encoded protein: CSARGYTSGGVSYEQYF.

This clonotype was recorded many times. The chain joins TRBV30 to TRBJ1-1, with 7 bases aligning to TRBD1. Trimming at V came to 5 bases and at J to 2 bases, leaving 5 bases not matched to a gene. Germline assignment: CDR1 GTSNPN and CDR2 SVGIG (reference sequence). This CDR3 has 13 residues. The CDR3 is CAWGQETNTEAFF. DNA of the CDR3: TGTGCCTGGGGACAGGAGACCAACACTGAAGCTTTCTTT.

The chain joins TRBV7-8 to TRBJ2-7; 9 bases are shared with TRBD2. Germline CDR1 and CDR2: SGHVS and FQNEAQ. The V and J ends lost 2 bases and 5 bases, in that order; junction bases with no gene match: 4. The CDR3 is 14 amino acids. The CDR3 sequence: CASSLQGLADEQYF. The CDR3, as DNA: TGTGCCAGCAGCTTACAGGGACTAGCAGACGAGCAGTACTTC. Supplemented by reference TRBV7-8 and TRBJ2-7, the full variable domain reads GAGVSQSPRYKVAKRGQDVALRCDPISGHVSLFWYQQALGQGPEFLTYFQNEAQLDKSGLPSDRFFAERPEGSVSTLKIQRTQQEDSAVYLCASSLQGLADEQYFGPGTRLTVT.

This clonotype showed up many times. The chain links TRBV7-2 to TRBJ2-7; D not certain. V lost 2 bases, J lost 0 bases, and 14 bases lay in between. The V gene's germline CDR1 is SGHTA and CDR2 FQGNSA. The CDR3 consists of 16 residues. The CDR3 region has the DNA TGTGCCAGCAGCTTAAAGGCCGGGTTAAGCTCCTACGAGCAGTACTTC. Residues: CASSLKAGLSSYEQYF.

At least ten counts were recorded for this clonotype. The chain combines TRBV11-2 with TRBJ2-2, with TRBD1 matching over 7 bases. CDR1 SGHAT and CDR2 FQNNGV come from the germline V gene. The CDR3 has 15 residues. Trimming took 4 bases from V and 8 from J; bases not matched to a gene: 10. CDR3 nucleotides: TGTGCCAGCAGCTGGGGGACAGCCGTCGGGGGGGAGCTGTTTTTT. This translates into CASSWGTAVGGELFF.

In its sample, this clonotype was seen many times. The V and J genes are TRBV18 and TRBJ1-1; 7 nucleotides match TRBD1. J was trimmed by 6 bases and V by 2 bases; bases with no gene match: 3. The CDR3 contains 13 residues. The V gene's germline CDR1 is KGHSH and CDR2 LQKENI. Here the CDR3 DNA reads TGTGCCAGCTCACCAAGGCAGGGGGCTGAAGCTTTCTTT. Protein: CASSPRQGAEAFF.

A note on this clonotype: This could be a read error, since a much larger clone is one nucleotide away. The CDR3 nucleotides are TGTGCCAGCAGCCTAAACAGGGCCGGGAACTATGGCCACACCTTC. Its translation: CASSLNRAGNYGHTF. The chain uses TRBV7-2 and TRBJ1-2, with D possibly being TRBD1 (6 bases). The CDR3 runs to 15 residues. Per germline, CDR1 SGHTA and CDR2 FQGNSA.